A single sample is the source of the 17 T cell receptor beta chains below, sequenced in a study of blood T cells in healthy people across ages. Primers used in a second PCR of about 7 to 12 cycles were a sample-barcoded 5' primer and a J-beta primer mix. TCRdb fed the 5' RACE reads into MiXCR, producing one record per CDR3 protein. Of hundreds of thousands of distinct CDR3 sequences in the sample, 32% were seen once. Sequencing was carried out using blood. The receptors were gathered from an elderly woman in good health.

There are many counts of this clonotype. This chain links TRBV4-2 with TRBJ2-1, with D hard to call. CDR1 is LGHNA and CDR2 is YNFKEQ in the germline V gene. The CDR3 has 14 residues. V lost 0 bases to trimming and J lost 5 bases, with 8 bases between them. This CDR3 is CASSQDAGHNEQFF. In DNA, the CDR3 is TGTGCCAGCAGCCAAGATGCTGGGCACAATGAGCAGTTCTTC.

This chain joins TRBV12-3 or TRBV12-4 and TRBJ2-3; 7 bases agree with TRBD1. The V gene end was trimmed by 6 bases and the J gene end by 12 bases; junction bases not matched to a gene: 21. The CDR3 has 16 amino acids. This chain's CDR3 is CASSLFRQGRTDAQYF. CDR3 bases: TGTGCCAGCAGCCTTTTTCGACAGGGCCGCACAGATGCACAGTATTTT.

The chain has TRBV18 and TRBJ2-7; D may be TRBD2 (5 bases). Germline loops: CDR1 KGHSH, CDR2 LQKENI. The CDR3 runs to 15 residues. V lost 1 base and J lost 1, with 11 bases in between. CDR3 DNA: TGTGCCAGCTCACCACGTCGGGGAAGGTCCTACGAGCAGTACTTC. It codes for CASSPRRGRSYEQYF.

This clonotype was picked up many times. The gene calls are TRBV7-3 and TRBJ2-1; 7 bases map to TRBD1. Trimming removed 4 bases from V and 0 bases from J; junction bases left unmatched: 12. Germline-derived CDR1 and CDR2 are SGHTA and FQGTGA. This CDR3 is 18 amino acids long. DNA of the CDR3: TGTGCCAGCAGCTCCGACAGGGTCAGTCAGGGCTCCTACAATGAGCAGTTCTTC. Encoded protein: CASSSDRVSQGSYNEQFF. Supplemented by reference TRBV7-3 and TRBJ2-1, the full variable domain reads GAGVSQTPSNKVTEKGKYVELRCDPISGHTALYWYRQSLGQGPEFLIYFQGTGAADDSGLPNDRFFAVRPEGSVSTLKIQRTERGDSAVYLCASSSDRVSQGSYNEQFFGPGTRLTVL.

This chain uses TRBV28 with TRBJ1-2, with TRBD1 matching 9 bases. Germline V gene sequence: CDR1 MDHEN, CDR2 SYDVKM. This CDR3 has 16 amino acids. The junction had 15 bases not matched to a gene; V was cut back by 9 bases and J by 4 bases. CDR3 sequence: CASLDPGTGFIYGYTF. The DNA of the CDR3 is TGTGCCAGTTTAGACCCGGGGACAGGGTTCATCTATGGCTACACCTTC.

This clonotype has a handful of counts. This sequence joins TRBV6-2 or TRBV6-3 and TRBJ1-5; the D gene is possibly TRBD1 (5 bases). This CDR3 has 14 residues. Between the trimmed V and J ends, which lost 7 bases and 7 bases, there was a span of 17 bases. Germline V gives CDR1 MNHEY, CDR2 SVGEGT. CDR3 nucleotide sequence: TGTGCCAGCAATAACCGGGGGAATTTGCAGCCCCAGCATTTT. Translated, it gives CASNNRGNLQPQHF.

The rearrangement uses TRBV6-6 and TRBJ2-4; 11 positions agree with TRBD2. The J call may be wrong; the DNA end is better matched by TRBJ2-7. Germline V lookup: CDR1 MNHNY, CDR2 SVGAGI (reference sequence). CDR3 length: 15 residues. CDR3 protein: CASSSPTSGIYEQYF. The CDR3, as DNA: TGTGCCAGCAGTTCCCCGACTAGCGGGATCTACGAGCAGTACTTC.

With regard to this clonotype: Just one base apart from a much larger clone, this may be a read error. The rearrangement uses TRBV10-3 and TRBJ2-3; possibly TRBD2 for D (6 bases). The CDR3 is 14 residues long. Per the germline V gene, CDR1 is ENHRY and CDR2 is SYGVKD. CDR3: CVISVGGGTDTQYF. CDR3 in DNA: TGTGTCATCAGTGTAGGCGGGGGCACAGATACGCAGTATTTT.

The V and J genes are TRBV5-1 and TRBJ1-6, with 10 nucleotides matching TRBD1. This CDR3 comprises 15 residues. The germline gives CDR1 SGHRS, CDR2 YFSETQ. Trimming cost V 4 bases and J 10 bases; bases outside gene matches: 8. Here the CDR3 reads CASSPDGTGVSPLHF. The CDR3 DNA follows: TGCGCCAGCAGCCCCGACGGGACAGGGGTATCACCCCTCCACTTT.

This chain uses TRBV24-1 with TRBJ1-5; 8 positions agree with TRBD1. The CDR3 contains 15 residues. CDR1 and CDR2 (germline): KGHDR, SFDVKD. V lost 2 bases and J lost 5; bases outside the gene matches: 4. The CDR3, as DNA: TGTGCCACCAGTGATTCCGGACAGGGATATCAGCCCCAGCATTTT. This encodes CATSDSGQGYQPQHF.

This clonotype was seen repeatedly, ten times or more. The chain combines TRBV27 with TRBJ2-4; perhaps TRBD1 as D (6 bases). This CDR3 contains 15 residues. V was trimmed by 5 bases and J by 1 base, leaving 12 bases between them. The germline V gene encodes CDR1 MNHEY and CDR2 SMNVEV (reference sequence). This CDR3 reads CASSQGRGAKNIQYF. The CDR3 nucleotides read TGTGCCAGCAGTCAGGGTAGGGGGGCCAAAAACATTCAGTACTTC.

The rearrangement links TRBV6-2 or TRBV6-3 to TRBJ1-6; the match to TRBD1 covers 7 bases. This CDR3 region has 14 residues. Germline V gives CDR1 MNHEY, CDR2 SVGEGT. V gave up 8 bases and J gave up 10 bases; unmatched junction bases: 11. CDR3 coding DNA: TGTGCCAGCTCTGCGACAGGGACCGTGTCACCCCTCCACTTT. Protein product: CASSATGTVSPLHF.

This clonotype came up a few times. The V call is TRBV29-1, the J call TRBJ1-1, with D possibly TRBD1 on 6 matching bases. Between the trimmed V and J ends, which lost 6 bases and 6 bases, there was a span of 14 bases. Germline CDR1 SQVTM, CDR2 ANQGSEA. This CDR3 comprises 12 residues. CDR3 in DNA: TGCAGCGTCCGTCTGTGGGGGCCTGAAGCTTTCTTT. As protein: CSVRLWGPEAFF. Supplemented by reference TRBV29-1 and TRBJ1-1, the full variable domain reads SAVISQKPSRDICQRGTSLTIQCQVDSQVTMMFWYRQQPGQSLTLIATANQGSEATYESGFVIDKFPISRPNLTFSTLTVSNMSPEDSSIYLCSVRLWGPEAFFGQGTRLTVV.

V gene TRBV15 combines with J gene TRBJ2-1; D is possibly TRBD1 (5 bases). The CDR3 is 15 amino acids. The ends were cut back, 0 bases at V and 13 bases at J, with 19 bases in the middle. Germline lookup yields CDR1 LNHNV and CDR2 YYDKDF (reference sequence). CDR3 residues: CATSREGKGIETQFF. In DNA form, the CDR3 reads TGTGCCACCAGCAGAGAGGGAAAGGGGATAGAGACCCAGTTCTTC. Supplemented by reference TRBV15 and TRBJ2-1, the full variable domain reads DAMVIQNPRYQVTQFGKPVTLSCSQTLNHNVMYWYQQKSSQAPKLLFHYYDKDFNNEADTPDNFQSRRPNTSFCFLDIRSPGLGDTAMYLCATSREGKGIETQFFGPGTRLTVL.

This clonotype was found many times. V is TRBV30 and J is TRBJ1-2; D unclear. The CDR3 length is 12 residues. From germline, CDR1 is GTSNPN and CDR2 SVGIG (reference sequence). V dropped 7 bases and J dropped 5 bases, with 14 bases sitting between them. CDR3 sequence reads: CASTGRLYGYTF. The CDR3 DNA reads TGTGCCTCAACTGGCAGGTTATATGGCTACACCTTC.

The J gene is TRBJ1-1, the V gene TRBV28; 8 nucleotides align to TRBD1. With V trimmed by 6 bases and J by 4 bases, 10 bases remained unmatched. Germline V gives CDR1 MDHEN, CDR2 SYDVKM. The CDR3 length is 15 residues. The CDR3 protein is CASSTGDRYGTEAFF. The CDR3 DNA reads TGTGCCAGCAGCACGGGGGACAGGTATGGCACTGAAGCTTTCTTT.

At least ten counts were recorded for this clonotype. The junction differs from germline at one of its ends, possibly a read error. The rearrangement uses TRBV4-1 and TRBJ2-7, with a weak D call TRBD1 (5 bases). This CDR3 contains 14 residues. CDR1 is MGHRA and CDR2 is YSYEKL in the germline V gene. CDR3: CASSQVTGNYEQYF. The DNA for the CDR3 is TGTGCCAGCAGCCAGGTTACAGGAAACTACGAGCAGTACTTC.